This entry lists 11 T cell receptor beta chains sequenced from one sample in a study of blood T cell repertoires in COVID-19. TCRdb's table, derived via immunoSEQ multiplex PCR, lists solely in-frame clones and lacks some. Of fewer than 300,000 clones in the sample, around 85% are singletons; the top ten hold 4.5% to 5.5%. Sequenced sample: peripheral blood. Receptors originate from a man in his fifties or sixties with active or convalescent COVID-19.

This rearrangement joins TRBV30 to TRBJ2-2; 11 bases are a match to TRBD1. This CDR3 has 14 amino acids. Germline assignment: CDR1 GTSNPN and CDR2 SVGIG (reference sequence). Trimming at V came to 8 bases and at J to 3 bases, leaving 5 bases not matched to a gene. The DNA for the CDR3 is TGTGCCGGACAGGGGGCGCGTTACACCGGGGAGCTGTTTTTT. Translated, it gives CAGQGARYTGELFF.

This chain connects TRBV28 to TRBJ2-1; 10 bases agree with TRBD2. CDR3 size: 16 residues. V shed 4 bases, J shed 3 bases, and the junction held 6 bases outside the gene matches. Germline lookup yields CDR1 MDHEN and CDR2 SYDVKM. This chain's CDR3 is CASSSFTSGNYNEQFF. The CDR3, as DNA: TGTGCCAGCAGTTCCTTCACTAGCGGGAACTACAATGAGCAGTTCTTC.

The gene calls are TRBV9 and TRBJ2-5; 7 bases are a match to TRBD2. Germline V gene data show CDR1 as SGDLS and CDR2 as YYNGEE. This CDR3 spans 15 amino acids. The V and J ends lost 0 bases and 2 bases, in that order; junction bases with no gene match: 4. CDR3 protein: CASSVGPSGQETQYF. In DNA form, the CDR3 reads TGTGCCAGCAGCGTAGGTCCTAGCGGTCAAGAGACCCAGTACTTC.

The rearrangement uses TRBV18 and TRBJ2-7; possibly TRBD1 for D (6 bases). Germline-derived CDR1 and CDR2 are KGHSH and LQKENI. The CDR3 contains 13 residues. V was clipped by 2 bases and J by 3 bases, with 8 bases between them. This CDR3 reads CASSPGQSYEQYF. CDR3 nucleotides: TGTGCCAGCTCACCAGGACAGAGCTACGAGCAGTACTTC.

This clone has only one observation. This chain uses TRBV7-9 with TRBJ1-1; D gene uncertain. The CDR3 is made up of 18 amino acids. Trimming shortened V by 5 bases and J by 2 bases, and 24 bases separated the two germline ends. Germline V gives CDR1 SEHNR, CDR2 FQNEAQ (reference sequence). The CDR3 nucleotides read TGTGCCAGCAGCAATACCCCGAGTGGCAGGAGGATTAACACTGAAGCTTTCTTT. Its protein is CASSNTPSGRRINTEAFF.

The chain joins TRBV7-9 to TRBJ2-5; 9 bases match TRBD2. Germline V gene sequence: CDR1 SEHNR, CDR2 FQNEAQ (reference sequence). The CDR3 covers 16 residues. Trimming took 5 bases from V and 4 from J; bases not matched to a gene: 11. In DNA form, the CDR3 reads TGTGCCAGCAGCCCGCTGGGTAGCGGGAGCACAGAGACCCAGTACTTC. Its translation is CASSPLGSGSTETQYF.

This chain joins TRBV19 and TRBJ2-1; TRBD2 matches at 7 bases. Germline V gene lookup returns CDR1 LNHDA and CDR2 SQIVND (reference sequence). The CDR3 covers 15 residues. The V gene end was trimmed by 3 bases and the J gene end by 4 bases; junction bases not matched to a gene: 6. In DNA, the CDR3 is TGTGCCAGTAGTATGGGAGCGGGACCTTACAATGAGCAGTTCTTC. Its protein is CASSMGAGPYNEQFF.

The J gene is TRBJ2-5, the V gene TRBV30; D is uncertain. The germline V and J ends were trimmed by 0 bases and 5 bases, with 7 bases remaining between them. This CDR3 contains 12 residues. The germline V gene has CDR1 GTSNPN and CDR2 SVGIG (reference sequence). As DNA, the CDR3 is TGTGCCTGGAGTGTTAATGCGGAGACCCAGTACTTC. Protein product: CAWSVNAETQYF.

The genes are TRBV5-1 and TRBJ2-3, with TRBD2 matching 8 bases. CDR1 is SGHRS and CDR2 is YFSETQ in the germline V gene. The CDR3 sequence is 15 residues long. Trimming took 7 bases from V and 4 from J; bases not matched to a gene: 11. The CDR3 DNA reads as TGCGCCAGCGGTGGCGGGACTAGACACGCAGATACGCAGTATTTT. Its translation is CASGGGTRHADTQYF.

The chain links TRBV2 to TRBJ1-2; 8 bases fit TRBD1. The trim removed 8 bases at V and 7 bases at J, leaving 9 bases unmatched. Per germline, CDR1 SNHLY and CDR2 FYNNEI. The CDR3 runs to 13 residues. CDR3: CASGGRGQGGYTF. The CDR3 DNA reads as TGTGCCAGCGGCGGCAGGGGGCAAGGTGGCTACACCTTC.

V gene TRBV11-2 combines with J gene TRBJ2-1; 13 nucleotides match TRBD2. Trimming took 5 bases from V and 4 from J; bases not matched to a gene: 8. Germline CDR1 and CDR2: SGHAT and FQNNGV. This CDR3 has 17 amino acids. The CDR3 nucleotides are TGTGCCAGCAGCCCCATACTAGCGGGAGGGCCATACAATGAGCAGTTCTTC. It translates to CASSPILAGGPYNEQFF.